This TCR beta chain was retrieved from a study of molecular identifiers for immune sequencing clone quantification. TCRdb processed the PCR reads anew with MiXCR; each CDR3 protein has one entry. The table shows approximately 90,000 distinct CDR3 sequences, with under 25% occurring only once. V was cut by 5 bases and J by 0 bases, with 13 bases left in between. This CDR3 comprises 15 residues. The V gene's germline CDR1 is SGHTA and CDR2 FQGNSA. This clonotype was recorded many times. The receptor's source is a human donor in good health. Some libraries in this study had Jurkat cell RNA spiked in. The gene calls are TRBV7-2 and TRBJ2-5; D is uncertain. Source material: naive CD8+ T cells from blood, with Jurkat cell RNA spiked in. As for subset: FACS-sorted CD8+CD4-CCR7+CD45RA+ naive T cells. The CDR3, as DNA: TGTGCCAGCAGCCCCGCACTTCACTACCAAGAGACCCAGTACTTC. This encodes CASSPALHYQETQYF.